The T cell receptor beta chain under discussion was sequenced for a study of regulatory and conventional T cells in RAG deficiency. Profiled with immunoSEQ multiplex PCR; TCRdb holds only in-frame clones, not every one. The top ten hold 0.15% to 0.2% of the sample, which has about 29,000 clones, about 95% seen once. The CDR3 contains 15 residues. Trimming pared 2 bases from V and 1 base from J, leaving 9 bases between. Germline V gene sequence: CDR1 SGHNT, CDR2 YENEEA. Blood CD4+ CD25-low CD127-high conventional T cells supplied the genomic DNA template. The sample also formed part of further work on regulatory T cells. Turning to that study: The PCR used 52 TRBV and 13 TRBJ primers.

This sequence originates from a human donor in good health. The J gene is TRBJ2-1, the V gene TRBV11-3; no definite D call. The sample was CD25- CD4+ T cells sorted from blood. CDR3 bases: TGTGCCAGCAGCTTAAGCACAGCTTCCTACAATGAGCAGTTCTTC. The encoded protein is CASSLSTASYNEQFF. The variable domain in full, completed from reference TRBV11-3 and TRBJ2-1, reads EAGVVQSPRYKIIEKKQPVAFWCNPISGHNTLYWYLQNLGQGPELLIRYENEEAVDDSQLPKDRFSAERLKGVDSTLKIQPAELGDSAVYLCASSLSTASYNEQFFGPGTRLTVL.